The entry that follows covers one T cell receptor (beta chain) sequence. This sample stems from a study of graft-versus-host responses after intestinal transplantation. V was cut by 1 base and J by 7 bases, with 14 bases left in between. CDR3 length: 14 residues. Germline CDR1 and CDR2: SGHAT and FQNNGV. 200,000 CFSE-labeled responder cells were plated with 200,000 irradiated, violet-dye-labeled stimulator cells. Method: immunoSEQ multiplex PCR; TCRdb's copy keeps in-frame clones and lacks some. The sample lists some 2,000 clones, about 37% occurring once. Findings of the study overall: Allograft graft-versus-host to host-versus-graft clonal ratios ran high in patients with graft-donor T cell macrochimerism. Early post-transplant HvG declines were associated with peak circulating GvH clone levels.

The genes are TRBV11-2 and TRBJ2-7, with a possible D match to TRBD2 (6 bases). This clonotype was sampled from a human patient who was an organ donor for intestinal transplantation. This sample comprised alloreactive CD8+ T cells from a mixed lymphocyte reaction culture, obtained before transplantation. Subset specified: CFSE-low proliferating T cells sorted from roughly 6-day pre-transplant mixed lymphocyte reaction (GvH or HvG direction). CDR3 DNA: TGTGCCAGCAGCTTAGGTCCTAGCGCTAGGGAGCAGTACTTC. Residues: CASSLGPSAREQYF.